The 3 T cell receptor beta chains given below trace back to one sample, sequenced in a study of cytomegalovirus exposure and HLA in healthy donors. PCR involved 60 Vbeta and 13 Jbeta primers. Using immunoSEQ multiplex PCR, the repertoire was profiled, and TCRdb retains in-frame clones only, with some absent. Of 160,000 or so clones in the sample, over 70% were seen once. Sequencing was carried out using PBMCs. These receptors were obtained from a man younger than 35 in good health and CMV-seropositive.

This clone was detected a few times. The rearrangement links TRBV7-8 to TRBJ2-3; 10 bases fit TRBD2. V gave up 5 bases and J gave up 2 bases; unmatched junction bases: 4. CDR3 size: 15 residues. Per the germline V gene, CDR1 is SGHVS and CDR2 is FQNEAQ. The CDR3 coding sequence is TGTGCCAGCAGCACACTAGCGGGGAACACAGATACGCAGTATTTT. Translated: CASSTLAGNTDTQYF. The variable domain in full, with the rest retrieved from reference TRBV7-8 and TRBJ2-3, is GAGVSQSPRYKVAKRGQDVALRCDPISGHVSLFWYQQALGQGPEFLTYFQNEAQLDKSGLPSDRFFAERPEGSVSTLKIQRTQQEDSAVYLCASSTLAGNTDTQYFGPGTRLTVL.

V gene TRBV2 combines with J gene TRBJ2-1; 9 bases are a match to TRBD2. This CDR3 has 15 residues. V was pared by 2 bases and J by 4 bases, with 3 bases of the junction left unmatched. Germline CDR1 is SNHLY and CDR2 is FYNNEI. The CDR3 nucleotides read TGTGCCAGCAGTGAAAGTACTAGCGGGTACAATGAGCAGTTCTTC. This sequence encodes CASSESTSGYNEQFF. Variable domain in full (rest from reference TRBV2 and TRBJ2-1): EPEVTQTPSHQVTQMGQEVILRCVPISNHLYFYWYRQILGQKVEFLVSFYNNEISEKSEIFDDQFSVERPDGSNFTLKIRSTKLEDSAMYFCASSESTSGYNEQFFGPGTRLTVL.

The rearrangement joins TRBV6-1 to TRBJ1-3; possible D gene TRBD1, 6 bases. This CDR3 has 16 amino acids. Trimming cost V 2 bases and J 0 bases, with 11 bases left between them. Per the germline V gene, CDR1 is MNHNS and CDR2 is SASEGT. In DNA form, the CDR3 reads TGTGCCAGCAGTGAACCGGGACACCACTCTGGAAACACCATATATTTT. Its protein product is CASSEPGHHSGNTIYF.